This TCR beta chain was identified in a study of cytomegalovirus exposure and HLA in healthy donors. Study conclusions and caveats: The only immune exposure information that was available was CMV serostatus.

The germline V and J ends were trimmed by 3 bases and 0 bases, with 4 bases remaining between them. Germline lookup yields CDR1 SNHLY and CDR2 FYNNEI. The length of the CDR3 is 13 residues. This clone was detected only a few times. The antigen is not known. PCR used 60 Vbeta primers and 13 Jbeta primers. Produced via immunoSEQ multiplex PCR; TCRdb's table is partial and in-frame only. Of roughly 120,000 clones listed, over 75% are singletons. The clonotype originates from a woman between 35 and 50 years old in good health and CMV-seropositive. The chain uses TRBV2 and TRBJ2-3; D is undetermined. Sequenced material: PBMCs. CDR3 in amino acids: CASSDPSTDTQYF. CDR3 sequence (DNA): TGTGCCAGCAGTGACCCGAGCACAGATACGCAGTATTTT.